This entry concerns a single T cell receptor (beta chain). The data were obtained in a study of CD8 T cells in Susac syndrome. Random hexamers were used to reverse transcribe the RNA input (roughly 0.5 to 1 ug). MiXCR, applied by TCRdb to the immunoSEQ multiplex PCR reads, yields one record per CDR3 protein. The sample carries around 45,000 distinct CDR3 sequences, about 91% recorded once. Germline-derived CDR1 and CDR2 are LNHDA and SQIVND (reference sequence). This CDR3 spans 17 amino acids. V shed 2 bases and J shed 1 base, with 17 bases lying between them. Sequencing was done on a sample of CD8+ T cells from PBMCs. This rearrangement joins TRBV19 to TRBJ1-1, with D possibly TRBD1 on 5 matching bases. This receptor was taken from a human donor in good health. CDR3 sequence: CASSIIALDQGNTEAFF. As DNA, the CDR3 is TGTGCCAGTAGTATAATAGCCCTGGATCAGGGGAACACTGAAGCTTTCTTT.